Detailed here is one TCR beta chain. Its antigen is unknown. The second PCR ran roughly 7 to 12 cycles with a sample-barcoded 5' primer and J-beta primers. TCRdb re-called the 5' RACE reads with MiXCR, one entry per CDR3 protein. The sample comprises roughly 700,000 distinct CDR3 sequences, around half of which are singletons, and under 35% rests with the top ten. This entry belongs to a study of blood T cells in healthy people across ages. Study conclusions and caveats: Diversity was estimated from one million T cells, and these estimates were considered underestimates.

Trimming stripped 7 bases from V and 1 base from J, with 13 bases between. The CDR3 is 14 amino acids. V and J are TRBV12-3 or TRBV12-4 and TRBJ2-5, with D perhaps given as TRBD1 or TRBD2 (5 bases each). The clonotype was recovered from a woman aged 60 to 75 in good health. The sample was blood. The CDR3 DNA is TGTGCCAGCAACAACCGGGGCCCCCAAGAGACCCAGTACTTC. It translates to CASNNRGPQETQYF.